A single T cell receptor (beta chain) is shown here with its context. The antigen is undetermined. J was trimmed by 4 bases and V by 4 bases; bases with no gene match: 5. The CDR3 loop spans 14 amino acids. Germline V gene data show CDR1 as GTSNPN and CDR2 as SVGIG (reference sequence). This sample is part of a study of graft-versus-host responses after intestinal transplantation. Overall study context: Multivisceral, liver-intestinal, or isolated intestinal grafts went to recipients. The recipients all started with anti-thymocyte globulin induction and then took tacrolimus and steroids for around 3 years. Points from the study as a whole: Marrow from the recipient contained GvH clones, some of which had appeared first in ileum or blood.

Measured with immunoSEQ multiplex PCR; TCRdb has only the in-frame clones, and not every one. The sample carries around 100,000 clones, roughly 87% recorded once. Specimen: unstimulated CD4+ T cells sorted from spleen or lymph node cells, collected before transplant. The receptor's source is a human donor who was the organ donor for an intestinal transplant. This chain joins TRBV30 and TRBJ2-2; TRBD2 matches 8 bases. DNA for the CDR3: TGTGCCTGGAAGGTTCTAGCGGGCACCGGGGAGCTGTTTTTT. Protein: CAWKVLAGTGELFF.